One sample yielded the 22 T cell receptor beta chains listed below, sequenced in a study of blood T cell repertoires in COVID-19. Data came from immunoSEQ multiplex PCR; TCRdb stores just in-frame clones and leaves some out. The table includes 250,000 or so clones, roughly nine tenths detected once. The specimen was peripheral blood. Every receptor here comes from a woman aged 40 to 50 who had recovered from COVID-19.

V and J are TRBV14 and TRBJ2-1, with TRBD1 matching 11 bases. Germline values: CDR1 SGHDN, CDR2 FVKESK. CDR3 size: 15 residues. With 0 bases clipped from V and 9 bases from J, the junction kept 4 bases outside the gene matches. The CDR3 region is CASSQDGTGGGEQFF. As DNA, the CDR3 is TGTGCCAGCAGCCAAGATGGGACAGGGGGAGGTGAGCAGTTCTTC.

The V call is TRBV15, the J call TRBJ1-2; D call uncertain. Germline V gives CDR1 LNHNV, CDR2 YYDKDF (reference sequence). The V gene lost 6 bases and the J gene lost 7 bases, with 21 bases spanning the gap. CDR3 length equals 15 residues. The CDR3 nucleotides are TGTGCCACCAGTGTGGGCGAAGTAGACCCAAGTGGCTACACCTTC. Translating gives CATSVGEVDPSGYTF. Based on the CDR3 plus reference TRBV15 and TRBJ1-2, the full variable domain is DAMVIQNPRYQVTQFGKPVTLSCSQTLNHNVMYWYQQKSSQAPKLLFHYYDKDFNNEADTPDNFQSRRPNTSFCFLDIRSPGLGDTAMYLCATSVGEVDPSGYTFGSGTRLTVV.

This clone was counted once. The chain couples TRBV4-2 to TRBJ1-1; TRBD1 matches 8 bases. Germline V gene lookup returns CDR1 LGHNA and CDR2 YNFKEQ. The CDR3 runs to 16 residues. J was trimmed by 5 bases and V by 0 bases; bases with no gene match: 8. The CDR3 reads CASSQDTPGGLTEAFF. The CDR3 DNA reads as TGTGCCAGCAGCCAAGATACCCCAGGGGGCCTGACTGAAGCTTTCTTT.

The V gene is TRBV2, the J gene TRBJ1-2, with a possible D match to TRBD1 (5 bases). Deletions cut 7 bases from V and 7 bases from J, with 16 bases between. From germline, CDR1 is SNHLY and CDR2 FYNNEI. This CDR3 is built from 13 residues. CDR3 in DNA: TGTGCCAGCAAGGAGATGGGGGGTTCTGGCTACACCTTC. Encoded protein: CASKEMGGSGYTF.

This chain joins TRBV4-3 and TRBJ2-3; 7 bases are a match to TRBD1. Germline trimming cut 2 bases from V and 5 bases from J; bases unmatched to any gene: 4. This CDR3 comprises 14 residues. Germline assignment: CDR1 LGHNA and CDR2 YSLEER. CDR3 in amino acids: CASSQTTGVDTQYF. CDR3 nucleotide sequence: TGCGCCAGCAGCCAAACCACAGGGGTAGATACGCAGTATTTT.

This rearrangement joins TRBV7-9 to TRBJ1-4; 9 nucleotides agree with TRBD1. J lost 3 bases, V lost 4 bases, and 6 bases had no gene match. Germline V lookup: CDR1 SEHNR, CDR2 FQNEAQ (reference sequence). The CDR3 runs 16 residues. CDR3 coding DNA: TGTGCCAGCAGCTCAGGGACAGGGTATGCTAATGAAAAACTGTTTTTT. Its protein is CASSSGTGYANEKLFF. Looking up the rest from reference TRBV7-9 and TRBJ1-4 gives the full variable domain: DTGVSQNPRHKITKRGQNVTFRCDPISEHNRLYWYRQTLGQGPEFLTYFQNEAQLEKSRLLSDRFSAERPKGSFSTLEIQRTEQGDSAMYLCASSSGTGYANEKLFFGSGTQLSVL.

V gene TRBV6-5 combines with J gene TRBJ1-6; 9 bases map to TRBD1. Germline V gene lookup returns CDR1 MNHEY and CDR2 SVGAGI. This CDR3 has 14 amino acids. The J segment lost 13 bases and the V segment lost 2 bases, leaving 6 bases of the junction unmatched. CDR3 bases: TGTGCCAGCAGTTACGGGACAGGGCGTCGGCCCCTCCACTTT. Translating it yields CASSYGTGRRPLHF.

V is TRBV28 and J is TRBJ1-5; D gene unclear. Germline V gene lookup returns CDR1 MDHEN and CDR2 SYDVKM. CDR3 length: 15 residues. V lost 4 bases and J lost 0, with 10 bases in between. CDR3 amino acids: CASSYLLNSNQPQHF. The CDR3 DNA reads TGTGCCAGCAGTTATTTACTTAATAGCAATCAGCCCCAGCATTTT.

This chain uses TRBV5-3 with TRBJ2-5; D remains ambiguous. TRBV5-3 is known as an ORF, though its function is uncertain. Trimming removed 3 bases from V and 5 bases from J, with 11 bases in between. The CDR3 totals 13 residues. CDR3: CARSSGKPETQYF. The DNA of the CDR3 is TGTGCCAGAAGCTCGGGTAAGCCGGAGACCCAGTACTTC.

The rearrangement uses TRBV6-5 and TRBJ1-2; 8 nucleotides agree with TRBD1. Trimming removed 5 bases from V and 5 bases from J; junction bases left unmatched: 7. This CDR3 contains 14 residues. Germline lookup yields CDR1 MNHEY and CDR2 SVGAGI. The CDR3 coding sequence is TGTGCCAGCAGTAAGGACAGGGATCTATATGGCTACACCTTC. Protein: CASSKDRDLYGYTF.

This chain connects TRBV20-1 to TRBJ1-2; D call uncertain. This CDR3 comprises 11 residues. V lost 1 base and J lost 6, with 6 bases in between. Germline V CDR1 and CDR2: DFQATT, SNEGSKA (reference sequence). The CDR3 nucleotides are TGCAGTGCTAGAGTTCTCGATGGCTACACCTTC. Translation gives CSARVLDGYTF.

The chain is built from TRBV5-1 and TRBJ1-2; D is undetermined. The CDR3 loop spans 12 amino acids. The V end was cut by 0 bases, the J end by 8 bases, with 8 bases between. Germline V gene lookup returns CDR1 SGHRS and CDR2 YFSETQ. The DNA for the CDR3 is TGCGCCAGCAGCTTGGAGAGTTACGGCTACACCTTC. Translated, it gives CASSLESYGYTF.

The rearrangement joins TRBV27 to TRBJ2-1; D call uncertain. Germline V CDR1 and CDR2: MNHEY, SMNVEV (reference sequence). Trimming pared 3 bases from V and 10 bases from J, leaving 19 bases between. The CDR3 covers 15 residues. The CDR3, as DNA: TGTGCCAGCAGTTTCCAGCAACCTAGTGGCCGGGAGCAGTTCTTC. Translating gives CASSFQQPSGREQFF.

The chain combines TRBV18 with TRBJ1-5; D gene unclear. CDR1 KGHSH and CDR2 LQKENI come from the germline V gene. CDR3 size: 13 residues. Trimming shortened V by 5 bases and J by 6 bases, and 11 bases separated the two germline ends. The CDR3: CASSAREGQPQHF. Written as DNA, the CDR3 is TGTGCCAGCTCAGCGAGGGAGGGTCAGCCCCAGCATTTT.

The chain combines TRBV2 with TRBJ2-3, with TRBD1 as a possible D gene (5 bases). The CDR3 is 16 amino acids. Germline-derived CDR1 and CDR2 are SNHLY and FYNNEI. V was shortened by 2 bases and J by 1 base, with 13 bases between the two germline ends. DNA for the CDR3: TGTGCCAGCAGTGAACAGGGCTTTCCTGGCACAGATACGCAGTATTTT. Amino acids: CASSEQGFPGTDTQYF.

The rearrangement links TRBV6-5 to TRBJ1-1; D is perhaps TRBD1 (6 bases). The CDR3 has 14 residues. Germline lookup yields CDR1 MNHEY and CDR2 SVGAGI. The germline V and J ends were trimmed by 9 bases and 0 bases, with 14 bases remaining between them. The CDR3 DNA sequence: TGTGCCAGTATGCTCCAGGGGATGAACACTGAAGCTTTCTTT. Its protein is CASMLQGMNTEAFF.

The V call is TRBV25-1, the J call TRBJ2-5, with a possible D match to TRBD1 (5 bases). V was clipped by 3 bases and J by 5 bases, with 10 bases between them. The length of the CDR3 is 13 residues. CDR1 is MGHDK, CDR2 SYGVNS, per germline. CDR3 sequence (DNA): TGTGCCAGCAGTGAGGCAGGGCGGGAGACCCAGTACTTC. This codes for CASSEAGRETQYF.

The chain carries TRBV27 and TRBJ1-4; D ambiguous. CDR1 MNHEY and CDR2 SMNVEV come from the germline V gene (reference sequence). This CDR3 spans 16 amino acids. Trimming cost V 1 base and J 7 bases, with 16 bases left between them. The CDR3 here is CASSLLAGNWGEKLFF. As DNA, the CDR3 is TGTGCCAGCAGTTTATTGGCGGGTAACTGGGGTGAAAAACTGTTTTTT.

This rearrangement joins TRBV12-3 or TRBV12-4 to TRBJ2-3, with D possibly TRBD2 on 6 matching bases. There are 13 residues in the CDR3. V lost 3 bases, J lost 5 bases, and 9 bases lay in between. The CDR3: CASSLGLKDTQYF. DNA of the CDR3: TGTGCCAGCAGTTTGGGACTGAAAGATACGCAGTATTTT.

This chain joins TRBV30 and TRBJ1-3; TRBD1 aligns across 7 bases. The CDR3 covers 13 residues. V lost 5 bases to trimming and J lost 10 bases; unmatched junction nucleotides: 11. Germline loops: CDR1 GTSNPN, CDR2 SVGIG (reference sequence). CDR3 nucleotides: TGTGCCTGGGAGGCAGGGGGATCGCGGACCATATATTTT. Its translation is CAWEAGGSRTIYF.

The CDR3 nucleotides are TGTGCCAGCAGTCGGACTAGCGGAACCTACGAGCAGTACGTC. The encoded protein is CASSRTSGTYEQYV. The V and J genes are TRBV6-2 or TRBV6-3 and TRBJ2-7, with TRBD2 identical over 10 bases. The J segment lost 2 bases and the V segment lost 5 bases, leaving 3 bases of the junction unmatched. The CDR3 runs to 14 residues. Looked up from germline, CDR1 is MNHEY and CDR2 is SVGEGT.

This clone is a singleton in its sample. V and J are TRBV12-3 or TRBV12-4 and TRBJ2-3, with 7 positions matching TRBD2. This CDR3 spans 11 amino acids. The V and J ends lost 5 bases and 11 bases, in that order; junction bases with no gene match: 4. CDR3 bases: TGTGCCAGCAGTACCCGGGGGGAGCAGTATTTT. It translates to CASSTRGEQYF.